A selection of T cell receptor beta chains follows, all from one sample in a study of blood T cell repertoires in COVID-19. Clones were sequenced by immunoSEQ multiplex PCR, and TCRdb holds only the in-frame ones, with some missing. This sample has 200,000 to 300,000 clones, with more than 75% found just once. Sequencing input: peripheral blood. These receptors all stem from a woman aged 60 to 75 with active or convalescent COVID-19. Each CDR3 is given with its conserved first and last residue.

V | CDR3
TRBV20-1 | CSASLIDRATEAFF
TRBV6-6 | CASSPWRRQGAGTEAFF
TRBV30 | CAWSGRNQPQHF
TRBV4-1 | CASSRWTGKEKLFF
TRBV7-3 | CASSPQGTGNQETQYF
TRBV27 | CASRPGLAGPYEQYF
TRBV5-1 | CASSALTGSNTEAFF
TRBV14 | CASSPLRGGAAETQYF
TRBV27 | CASSTTGQGVRKLFF
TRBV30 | CAWTRVGGLNEKLFF
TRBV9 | CASSVDLADGETQYF
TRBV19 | CASGTSYEQYF
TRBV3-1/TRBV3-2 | CASTPPGGEQFF
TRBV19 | CASSHRSAGNTIYF
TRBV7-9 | CASSFASQETQYF
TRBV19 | CASSMGRATNEKLFF
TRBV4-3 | CASSQQEDSPLHF
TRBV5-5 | CASSLAGQGGNGYTF
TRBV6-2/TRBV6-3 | CASSYSGDTIYF
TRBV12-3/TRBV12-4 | CASTSGDEQFF
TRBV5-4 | CASSSGGTGLTGELFF
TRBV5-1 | CASSLAARANTIYF
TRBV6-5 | CASSYHMEGNYGYTF
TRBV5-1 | CASSLEWGHGEAFF
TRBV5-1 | CASSLGGTGASSGNTIYF
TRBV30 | CAWSVPQGHNQPQHF
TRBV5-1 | CASSQTSGAYNEQFF
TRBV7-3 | CASSLNTRGIGELFF
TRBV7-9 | CASSSRLAGYGETQYF
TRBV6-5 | CASRSTGGAGYGYTF
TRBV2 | CASSEMGGPNQPQHF
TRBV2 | CATGTGGGYGYTF
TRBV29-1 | CSVEDRGGRDGYTF
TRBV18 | CASSGDIDQPQHF